This section outlines one TCR beta chain sequence together with its context. CDR1 is SGHDT and CDR2 is YYEEEE in the germline V gene. The CDR3 length is 14 residues. V lost 4 bases, J lost 10 bases, and 4 bases stayed unmatched. This specimen comes from a study of blood T cell repertoires in COVID-19. Study-level background: The origin of the acute and convalescent COVID-19 samples was the United States, Italy and Spain. T cells, B-cell-depleted T cells, or PBMCs supplied cDNA or gDNA.

Authors' data handling: Quantification of nucleated cells was approximated via reference gene primer amplification. TCRdb keeps only in-frame clones here, not all; method: immunoSEQ multiplex PCR. V and J calls and clone size are given by that table; D and trimming were obtained from the DNA. The repertoire holds 300,000 to 350,000 clones, with over 70% as singletons. Seattle-derived patients entered the study during active infection and were followed longitudinally. V is TRBV5-6 and J is TRBJ2-1, with TRBD2 matching over 14 bases. This TCR was recovered from a woman aged 45 to 65 with COVID-19, enrolled during active disease. Sequenced: peripheral blood. CDR3 nucleotides: TGTGCCAGCAGCCGGACTAGCGGGAGGAACGAGCAGTTCTTC. Translated, it gives CASSRTSGRNEQFF. Based on the CDR3 plus reference TRBV5-6 and TRBJ2-1, the full variable domain is DAGVTQSPTHLIKTRGQQVTLRCSPKSGHDTVSWYQQALGQGPQFIFQYYEEEERQRGNFPDRFSGHQFPNYSSELNVNALLLGDSALYLCASSRTSGRNEQFFGPGTRLTVL.